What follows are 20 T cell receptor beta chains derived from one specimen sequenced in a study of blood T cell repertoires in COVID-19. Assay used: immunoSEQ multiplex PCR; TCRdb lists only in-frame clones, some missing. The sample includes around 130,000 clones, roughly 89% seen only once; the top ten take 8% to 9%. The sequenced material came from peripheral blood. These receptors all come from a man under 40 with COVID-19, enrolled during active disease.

The CDR3 reads CASRIPWTGWGTEAFF. The CDR3 DNA is TGTGCCAGCAGAATTCCTTGGACAGGGTGGGGCACTGAAGCTTTCTTT. This chain joins TRBV28 and TRBJ1-1, with TRBD1 identical over 8 bases. The CDR3 is 16 residues long. The germline CDR1 and CDR2 sequences are MDHEN and SYDVKM. The V segment lost 6 bases and the J segment 4 bases; nucleotides outside the gene matches: 13.

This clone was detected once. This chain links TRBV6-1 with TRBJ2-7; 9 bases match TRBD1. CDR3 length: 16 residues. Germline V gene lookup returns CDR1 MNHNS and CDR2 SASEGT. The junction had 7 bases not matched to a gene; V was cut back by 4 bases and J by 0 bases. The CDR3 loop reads CASSGLTGQGSYEQYF. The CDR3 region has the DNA TGTGCCAGCAGTGGCCTGACGGGACAGGGCTCCTACGAGCAGTACTTC.

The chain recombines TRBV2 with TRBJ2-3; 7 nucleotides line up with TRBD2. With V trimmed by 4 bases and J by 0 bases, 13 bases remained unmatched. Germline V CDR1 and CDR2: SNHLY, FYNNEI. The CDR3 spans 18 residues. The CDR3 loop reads CASSVNGRPSPSTDTQYF. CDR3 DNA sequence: TGTGCCAGCAGTGTAAACGGGAGGCCCTCACCTAGCACAGATACGCAGTATTTT.

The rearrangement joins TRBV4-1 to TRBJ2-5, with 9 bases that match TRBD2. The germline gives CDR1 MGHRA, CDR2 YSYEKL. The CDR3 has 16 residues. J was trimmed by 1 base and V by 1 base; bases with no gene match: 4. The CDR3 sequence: CASSQGYSGGQETQYF. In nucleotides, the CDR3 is TGCGCCAGCAGCCAAGGCTATAGCGGGGGCCAAGAGACCCAGTACTTC.

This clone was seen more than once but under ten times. CDR3 in DNA: TGTGCCAGCAGTCCCGGGACGGGGGGCAATCAGCCCCAGCATTTT. It is translated as CASSPGTGGNQPQHF. The chain couples TRBV28 to TRBJ1-5; D possibly corresponds to TRBD1 (5 bases). Germline loops: CDR1 MDHEN, CDR2 SYDVKM. The V gene lost 5 bases and the J gene lost 2 bases, with 13 bases spanning the gap. The CDR3 contains 15 residues.

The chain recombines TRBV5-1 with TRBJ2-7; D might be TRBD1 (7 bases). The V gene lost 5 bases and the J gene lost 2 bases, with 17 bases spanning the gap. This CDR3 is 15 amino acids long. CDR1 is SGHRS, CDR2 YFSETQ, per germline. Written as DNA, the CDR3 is TGCGCCAGCAGGGTTCACGCGGGACAGACCTACGAGCAGTACTTC. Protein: CASRVHAGQTYEQYF.

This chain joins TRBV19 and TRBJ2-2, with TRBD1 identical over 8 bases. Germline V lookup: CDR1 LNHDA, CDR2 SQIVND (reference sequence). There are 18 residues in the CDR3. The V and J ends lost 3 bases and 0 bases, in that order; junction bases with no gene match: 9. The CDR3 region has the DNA TGTGCCAGTAGTATGGGTTACAGGGGGTCTTCGAACACCGGGGAGCTGTTTTTT. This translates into CASSMGYRGSSNTGELFF.

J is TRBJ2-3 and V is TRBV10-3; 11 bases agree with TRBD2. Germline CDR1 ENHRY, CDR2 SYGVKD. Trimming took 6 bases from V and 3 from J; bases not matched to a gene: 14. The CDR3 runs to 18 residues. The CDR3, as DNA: TGTGCCATCAGCCCAATCCCCATAGCGGGAGGGGTAACAGATACGCAGTATTTT. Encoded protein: CAISPIPIAGGVTDTQYF.

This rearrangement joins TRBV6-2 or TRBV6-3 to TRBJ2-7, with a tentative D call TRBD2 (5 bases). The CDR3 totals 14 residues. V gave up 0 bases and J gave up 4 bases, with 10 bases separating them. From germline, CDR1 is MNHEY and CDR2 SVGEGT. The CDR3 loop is CASSYSVRGYEQYF. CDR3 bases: TGTGCCAGCAGTTACTCGGTTCGGGGTTACGAGCAGTACTTC.

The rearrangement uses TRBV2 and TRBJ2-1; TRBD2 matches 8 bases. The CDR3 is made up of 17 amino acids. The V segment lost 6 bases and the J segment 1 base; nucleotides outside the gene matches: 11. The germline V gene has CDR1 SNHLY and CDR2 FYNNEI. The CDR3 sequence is CASRTLTSETSYNEQFF. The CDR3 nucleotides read TGTGCCAGCAGGACACTGACTAGCGAGACTTCCTACAATGAGCAGTTCTTC.

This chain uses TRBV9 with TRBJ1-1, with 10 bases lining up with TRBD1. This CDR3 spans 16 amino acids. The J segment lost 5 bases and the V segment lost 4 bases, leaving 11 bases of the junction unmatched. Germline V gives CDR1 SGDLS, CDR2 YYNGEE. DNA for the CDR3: TGTGCCAGCAGCCATCGACAGGGGGCGAGTACAACTGAAGCTTTCTTT. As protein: CASSHRQGASTTEAFF. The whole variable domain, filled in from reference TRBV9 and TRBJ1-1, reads DSGVTQTPKHLITATGQRVTLRCSPRSGDLSVYWYQQSLDQGLQFLIQYYNGEERAKGNILERFSAQQFPDLHSELNLSSLELGDSALYFCASSHRQGASTTEAFFGQGTRLTVV.

CDR3 sequence: CASSLASTSGRASTDTQYF. The CDR3 bases are TGTGCCAGCAGCTTGGCCAGCACTAGCGGGAGGGCGAGCACAGATACGCAGTATTTT. This chain links TRBV5-4 with TRBJ2-3; the match to TRBD2 covers 13 bases. Germline V lookup: CDR1 SGHNT, CDR2 YYREEE (reference sequence). With V trimmed by 0 bases and J by 0 bases, 7 bases remained unmatched. CDR3 length: 19 amino acids.

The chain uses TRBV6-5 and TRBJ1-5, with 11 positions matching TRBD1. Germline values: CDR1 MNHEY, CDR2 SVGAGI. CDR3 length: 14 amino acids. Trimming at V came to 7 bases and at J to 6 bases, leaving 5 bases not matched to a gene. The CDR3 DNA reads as TGTGCCAGCACCGGACAGGGGGCTGTTCAGCCCCAGCATTTT. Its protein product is CASTGQGAVQPQHF.

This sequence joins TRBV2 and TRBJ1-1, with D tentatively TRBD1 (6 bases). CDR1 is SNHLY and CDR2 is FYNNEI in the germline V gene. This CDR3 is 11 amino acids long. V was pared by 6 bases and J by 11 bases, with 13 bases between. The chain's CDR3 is CASRLQGWAFF. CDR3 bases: TGTGCCAGCAGGTTACAGGGTTGGGCTTTCTTT.

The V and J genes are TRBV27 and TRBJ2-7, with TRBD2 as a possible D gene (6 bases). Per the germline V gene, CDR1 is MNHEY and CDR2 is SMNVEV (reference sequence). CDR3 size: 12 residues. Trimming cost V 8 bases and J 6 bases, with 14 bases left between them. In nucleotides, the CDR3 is TGTGCCAGCCGGAGGGGTACCGTCGAGCAGTACTTC. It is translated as CASRRGTVEQYF.

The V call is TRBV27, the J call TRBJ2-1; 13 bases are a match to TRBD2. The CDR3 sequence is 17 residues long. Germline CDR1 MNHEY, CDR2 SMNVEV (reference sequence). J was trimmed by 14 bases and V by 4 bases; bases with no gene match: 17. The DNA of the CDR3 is TGTGCCAGCAGTTCCTACCGACCGGGACTAGCGGGGTCCAAGGAGTTCTTC. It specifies CASSSYRPGLAGSKEFF.

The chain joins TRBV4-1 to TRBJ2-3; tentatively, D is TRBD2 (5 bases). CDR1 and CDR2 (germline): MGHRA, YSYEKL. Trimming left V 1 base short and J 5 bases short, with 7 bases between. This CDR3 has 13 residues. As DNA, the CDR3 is TGCGCCAGCAGCCAAGTCCGGGGAGATACGCAGTATTTT. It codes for CASSQVRGDTQYF.

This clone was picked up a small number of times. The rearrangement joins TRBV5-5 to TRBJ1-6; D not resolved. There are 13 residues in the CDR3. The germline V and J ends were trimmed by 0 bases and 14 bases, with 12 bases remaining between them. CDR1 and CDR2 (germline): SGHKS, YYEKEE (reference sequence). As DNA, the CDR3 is TGTGCCAGCAGCTTGGTGCCGGGGAAGGCCCTCCACTTT. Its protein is CASSLVPGKALHF.

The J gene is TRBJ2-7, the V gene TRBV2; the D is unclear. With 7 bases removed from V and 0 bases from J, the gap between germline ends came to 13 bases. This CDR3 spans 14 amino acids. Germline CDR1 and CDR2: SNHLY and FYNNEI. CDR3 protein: CASMATEYSYEQYF. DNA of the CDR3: TGTGCCAGCATGGCGACTGAGTACTCCTACGAGCAGTACTTC.

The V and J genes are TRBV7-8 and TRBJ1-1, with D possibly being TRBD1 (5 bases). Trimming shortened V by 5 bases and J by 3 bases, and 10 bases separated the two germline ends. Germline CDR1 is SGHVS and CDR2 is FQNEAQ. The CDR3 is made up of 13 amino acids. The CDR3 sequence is CASSTTRDTEAFF. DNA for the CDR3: TGTGCCAGCAGCACCACCAGGGACACTGAAGCTTTCTTT.